The 29 T cell receptor beta chains listed next were all sequenced from one sample in a study of T cells after posttransplantation cyclophosphamide. Clones were sequenced by immunoSEQ multiplex PCR, and TCRdb holds only the in-frame ones, with some missing. The sample has about 32,000 clones; around 90% are singletons. Sequenced: PBMCs. All receptors derive from a middle-aged woman with a blood cancer, CMV-positive, and with a related stem cell donor.

The chain combines TRBV6-5 with TRBJ1-2, with D possibly TRBD1 on 6 matching bases. The CDR3 consists of 13 residues. Germline V gene lookup returns CDR1 MNHEY and CDR2 SVGAGI. The V end was cut by 4 bases, the J end by 2 bases, with 8 bases between. CDR3 sequence: CASSLQGNYGYTF. The CDR3 bases are TGTGCCAGCAGTTTACAGGGCAACTATGGCTACACCTTC.

The genes are TRBV19 and TRBJ2-4, with TRBD1 identical over 12 bases. V dropped 4 bases and J dropped 6; count of bases not matched to a gene: 7. The V gene's germline CDR1 is LNHDA and CDR2 SQIVND (reference sequence). This CDR3 spans 16 amino acids. For the CDR3, the DNA is TGTGCCAGTAGTACCGCCGGGACAGGGGGCGGAAACATTCAGTACTTC. The encoded protein is CASSTAGTGGGNIQYF.

The chain links TRBV20-1 to TRBJ1-1; unclear D gene. The germline CDR1 and CDR2 sequences are DFQATT and SNEGSKA (reference sequence). Deletions cut 3 bases from V and 13 bases from J, with 9 bases between. The CDR3 consists of 9 residues. CDR3 protein: CSASRLGFF. The CDR3 bases are TGCAGTGCTAGTCGTCTCGGTTTCTTT.

The rearrangement links TRBV11-2 to TRBJ2-5; 9 bases match TRBD1. This CDR3 contains 14 residues. The germline CDR1 and CDR2 sequences are SGHAT and FQNNGV. With 5 bases clipped from V and 5 bases from J, the junction kept 6 bases outside the gene matches. As DNA, the CDR3 is TGTGCCAGCAGCCCCACCACAGGGGGCGAGACCCAGTACTTC. It yields the protein CASSPTTGGETQYF.

The rearrangement links TRBV5-6 to TRBJ2-3, with a weak D call TRBD2 (5 bases). V gave up 2 bases and J gave up 5 bases, with 18 bases separating them. Germline V gene lookup returns CDR1 SGHDT and CDR2 YYEEEE. The CDR3 totals 16 residues. CDR3 in amino acids: CASSFIMMAGEDTQYF. CDR3 nucleotide sequence: TGTGCCAGCAGCTTCATTATGATGGCCGGGGAAGATACGCAGTATTTT.

The chain has TRBV27 and TRBJ1-1, with D perhaps matching TRBD1 (5 bases). The CDR3 spans 14 residues. V was cut by 2 bases and J by 8 bases, with 15 bases left in between. Germline V gives CDR1 MNHEY, CDR2 SMNVEV (reference sequence). CDR3 residues: CASSLGAPGVEAFF. DNA for the CDR3: TGTGCCAGCAGTTTAGGGGCCCCGGGGGTAGAAGCTTTCTTT.

The chain employs TRBV2 and TRBJ2-7, with TRBD1 matching 8 bases. V gave up 8 bases and J gave up 1 base; unmatched junction bases: 4. The germline gives CDR1 SNHLY, CDR2 FYNNEI. The CDR3 extends over 13 amino acids. CDR3 in amino acids: CASGTGGSYEQYF. CDR3 nucleotides: TGTGCCAGCGGGACAGGAGGATCCTACGAGCAGTACTTC.

J is TRBJ2-3 and V is TRBV25-1; tentatively, D is TRBD1 (6 bases). The CDR3 runs 14 residues. The germline V gene has CDR1 MGHDK and CDR2 SYGVNS. V was cut by 10 bases and J by 1 base, with 15 bases left in between. Written as DNA, the CDR3 is TGTGCCACCTCAGGGGTATCCCGCACAGATACGCAGTATTTT. It translates to CATSGVSRTDTQYF.

V and J are TRBV7-2 and TRBJ2-5; D is ambiguous. Trimming took off 2 bases at V and 11 bases at J, with 15 bases between the two ends. The CDR3 extends over 13 amino acids. Per the germline V gene, CDR1 is SGHTA and CDR2 is FQGNSA. CDR3 in amino acids: CASSLTRSSTQYF. The CDR3 DNA reads TGTGCCAGCAGCTTAACGCGGTCCAGCACTCAGTACTTC.

The chain has TRBV29-1 and TRBJ1-2, with 9 bases fitting TRBD1. J gave up 0 bases and V 6 bases, and 2 bases lay outside the gene matches. This CDR3 is 13 amino acids long. The germline gives CDR1 SQVTM, CDR2 ANQGSEA. CDR3 sequence: CSVGQGTNYGYTF. CDR3 nucleotide sequence: TGCAGCGTGGGACAGGGAACTAACTATGGCTACACCTTC.

The chain couples TRBV13 to TRBJ1-1, with 10 bases identical to TRBD1. The CDR3 has 22 amino acids. Trimming cost V 1 base and J 1 base; bases outside gene matches: 21. The germline gives CDR1 PRHDT, CDR2 FYEKMQ (reference sequence). The CDR3 region is CASSLDWAWDRGGWGQNTEAFF. The CDR3 DNA sequence: TGTGCCAGCAGCTTAGATTGGGCTTGGGACAGGGGCGGGTGGGGGCAGAACACTGAAGCTTTCTTT.

CDR3 nucleotide sequence: TGTGCCAGCAGCTTCGACAGGCTGGGTGAAGCTTTCTTT. Residues: CASSFDRLGEAFF. The chain recombines TRBV5-4 with TRBJ1-1; D perhaps matches TRBD1 (6 bases). Per the germline V gene, CDR1 is SGHNT and CDR2 is YYREEE (reference sequence). The CDR3 consists of 13 residues. V lost 2 bases and J 7 bases, leaving 12 bases between the germline ends.

This chain links TRBV21-1 with TRBJ2-1; TRBD1, as called in the table, went unchecked against the DNA. TRBV21-1 is given as a pseudogene. CDR3 length: 11 amino acids. The CDR3 sequence is CASSGAVEQFF. In nucleotides, the CDR3 is TGTGCCAGCAGTGGGGCGGTTGAGCAGTTCTTC.

The chain uses TRBV7-2 and TRBJ2-7, with 10 bases lining up with TRBD1. The V gene's germline CDR1 is SGHTA and CDR2 FQGNSA. CDR3 size: 15 residues. V lost 2 bases and J lost 1; bases outside the gene matches: 2. CDR3 region: CASSLLGQGSYEQYF. CDR3 bases: TGTGCCAGCAGCTTACTGGGACAGGGGTCCTACGAGCAGTACTTC.

The chain uses TRBV7-2 and TRBJ2-3; tentative D call: TRBD2 (6 bases). The CDR3 length is 14 residues. V shed 4 bases and J shed 4 bases, with 12 bases lying between them. Germline assignment: CDR1 SGHTA and CDR2 FQGNSA. The chain's CDR3 is CASSSYRLADTQYF. The DNA for the CDR3 is TGTGCCAGCAGCTCCTACCGACTAGCAGATACGCAGTATTTT.

The CDR3 here is CASSLGGKDNSPLHF. In nucleotides, the CDR3 is TGCGCCAGCAGCTTGGGCGGGAAGGATAATTCACCCCTCCACTTT. The chain has TRBV5-1 and TRBJ1-6; D unresolved. Germline-derived CDR1 and CDR2 are SGHRS and YFSETQ. V dropped 0 bases and J dropped 5 bases, with 9 bases sitting between them. The CDR3 covers 15 residues.

The V gene is TRBV7-2, the J gene TRBJ2-1; 9 bases line up with TRBD2. With V trimmed by 5 bases and J by 9 bases, 11 bases remained unmatched. The CDR3 runs to 15 residues. Germline-derived CDR1 and CDR2 are SGHTA and FQGNSA. The CDR3 DNA sequence: TGTGCCAGCAGCGATTCCGGGACTAGCTCTTCTGAGCAGTTCTTC. This sequence encodes CASSDSGTSSSEQFF.

V gene TRBV4-1 combines with J gene TRBJ2-5; D is possibly TRBD2 (7 bases). The germline CDR1 and CDR2 sequences are MGHRA and YSYEKL. The germline V and J ends were trimmed by 1 base and 2 bases, with 20 bases remaining between them. CDR3 length: 18 amino acids. CDR3 sequence (DNA): TGCGCCAGCAGCCAAGTGGGCCCGGGGGGCTTAGGGCAAGAGACCCAGTACTTC. Its protein product is CASSQVGPGGLGQETQYF.

This CDR3 is CASSRLWSDQGPSYEQYF. CDR3 nucleotides: TGTGCCAGCAGCCGGCTTTGGTCCGACCAGGGGCCTTCCTACGAGCAGTACTTC. The chain is built from TRBV28 and TRBJ2-7, with a weak D call TRBD1 (6 bases). The CDR3 extends over 18 amino acids. V gave up 6 bases and J gave up 1 base, with 25 bases separating them. The germline V gene has CDR1 MDHEN and CDR2 SYDVKM.

V and J are TRBV5-4 and TRBJ1-1; TRBD1 might be the D (5 bases). The V gene's germline CDR1 is SGHNT and CDR2 YYREEE (reference sequence). The CDR3 runs to 14 residues. The V end was cut by 4 bases, the J end by 1 base, with 11 bases between. This chain's CDR3 is CASSRRDRNTEAFF. The CDR3 nucleotides read TGTGCCAGCAGCCGTCGCGACAGGAACACTGAAGCTTTCTTT. Filled out from reference TRBV5-4 and TRBJ1-1, the complete variable domain reads ETGVTQSPTHLIKTRGQQVTLRCSSQSGHNTVSWYQQALGQGPQFIFQYYREEENGRGNFPPRFSGLQFPNYSSELNVNALELDDSALYLCASSRRDRNTEAFFGQGTRLTVV.

This clone was observed a handful of times. V gene TRBV7-3 combines with J gene TRBJ2-1; 10 bases are a match to TRBD2. The CDR3 extends over 15 amino acids. Germline CDR1 SGHTA, CDR2 FQGTGA. V shed 3 bases, J shed 6 bases, and the junction held 5 bases outside the gene matches. The CDR3 loop reads CASSLLAGVANEQFF. For the CDR3, the DNA is TGTGCCAGCAGCTTGCTAGCGGGGGTGGCCAATGAGCAGTTCTTC.

The V call is TRBV5-4, the J call TRBJ2-3, with 7 positions matching TRBD2. This CDR3 has 15 residues. Germline CDR1 reads SGHNT; CDR2 reads YYREEE (reference sequence). V gave up 1 base and J gave up 0 bases; unmatched junction bases: 2. The CDR3 loop is CASSLWGGSTDTQYF. The CDR3 DNA reads TGTGCCAGCAGCTTGTGGGGGGGTAGCACAGATACGCAGTATTTT.

The chain is built from TRBV18 and TRBJ2-7; no clear D. Germline CDR1 reads KGHSH; CDR2 reads LQKENI. The length of the CDR3 is 14 residues. Trimming cost V 6 bases and J 3 bases, with 15 bases left between them. CDR3 amino acids: CASSGPVRNYEQYF. The CDR3 bases are TGTGCCAGCTCTGGGCCGGTTCGGAACTACGAGCAGTACTTC.

The J gene is TRBJ1-6, the V gene TRBV4-2; D unresolved. The CDR3 consists of 15 residues. V lost 3 bases to trimming and J lost 9 bases, with 15 bases between them. Per germline, CDR1 LGHNA and CDR2 YNFKEQ. DNA for the CDR3: TGTGCCAGCAGCCAGGAACAGATTTCCCTTTCACCCCTCCACTTT. Encoded protein: CASSQEQISLSPLHF.

This sequence joins TRBV9 and TRBJ1-3; no clear D gene. Trimming left V 0 bases short and J 0 bases short, with 13 bases between. Germline CDR1 is SGDLS and CDR2 is YYNGEE. The CDR3 is 17 amino acids. CDR3 residues: CASSVDSISLSGNTIYF. CDR3 DNA sequence: TGTGCCAGCAGCGTAGACAGCATTTCCCTCTCTGGAAACACCATATATTTT.

The rearrangement joins TRBV9 to TRBJ2-1, with TRBD2 matching over 7 bases. Germline trimming cut 1 base from V and 9 bases from J; bases unmatched to any gene: 7. The germline CDR1 and CDR2 sequences are SGDLS and YYNGEE. The CDR3 spans 14 residues. The CDR3 DNA reads as TGTGCCAGCAGCGTAAGAGGTGGGGGGGGTGAGCAGTTCTTC. Protein sequence: CASSVRGGGGEQFF.

The chain has TRBV13 and TRBJ2-5; D unresolved. From germline, CDR1 is PRHDT and CDR2 FYEKMQ (reference sequence). V was clipped by 3 bases and J by 2 bases, with 7 bases between them. The CDR3 is 13 amino acids. DNA of the CDR3: TGTGCCAGCAGCTTTGCAGGTCAAGAGACCCAGTACTTC. Protein: CASSFAGQETQYF. Full variable domain (outside the CDR3, taken from reference TRBV13 and TRBJ2-5): AAGVIQSPRHLIKEKRETATLKCYPIPRHDTVYWYQQGPGQDPQFLISFYEKMQSDKGSIPDRFSAQQFSDYHSELNMSSLELGDSALYFCASSFAGQETQYFGPGTRLLVL.

This clone was found once. The chain links TRBV6-1 to TRBJ1-4, with 9 positions matching TRBD1. CDR3 length equals 14 residues. The junction had 3 bases not matched to a gene; V was cut back by 5 bases and J by 5 bases. CDR1 is MNHNS and CDR2 is SASEGT in the germline V gene. CDR3: CASSPGTGNEKLFF. In nucleotides, the CDR3 is TGTGCCAGCAGTCCCGGGACAGGGAATGAAAAACTGTTTTTT.

V and J are TRBV5-4 and TRBJ1-6; D is possibly TRBD1 (6 bases). Germline V lookup: CDR1 SGHNT, CDR2 YYREEE (reference sequence). V was cut by 4 bases and J by 3 bases, with 8 bases left in between. CDR3 size: 14 residues. CDR3 region: CASSTQGYNSPLHF. The DNA of the CDR3 is TGTGCCAGCAGCACACAGGGCTATAATTCACCCCTCCACTTT.